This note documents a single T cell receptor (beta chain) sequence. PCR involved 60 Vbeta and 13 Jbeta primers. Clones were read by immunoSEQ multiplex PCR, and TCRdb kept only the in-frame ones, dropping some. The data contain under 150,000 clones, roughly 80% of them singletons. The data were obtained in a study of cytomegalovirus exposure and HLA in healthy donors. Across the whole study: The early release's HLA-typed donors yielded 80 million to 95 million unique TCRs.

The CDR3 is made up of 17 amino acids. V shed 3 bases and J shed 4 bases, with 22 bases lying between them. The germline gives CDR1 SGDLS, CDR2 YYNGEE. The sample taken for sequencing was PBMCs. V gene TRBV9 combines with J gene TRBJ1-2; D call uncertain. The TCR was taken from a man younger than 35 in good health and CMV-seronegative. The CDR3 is CASSGNGDGKGSYGYTF. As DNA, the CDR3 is TGTGCCAGCAGCGGGAATGGCGACGGGAAAGGTTCCTATGGCTACACCTTC.